What follows is one TCR beta chain and its context. Its specificity is not known. This entry belongs to a study of radiation and T cells in renal cell carcinoma. Study information: Nephrectomy followed 15 Gy stereotactic body radiation by 4 weeks.

Only in-frame clones appear in the TCRdb table, and some are missing; sequencing was by immunoSEQ multiplex PCR. The sample comprises about 130,000 clones, roughly 91% of which are singletons, and 5.8% rests with the top ten. General study findings and limits: In blood, top tumor clones expanded by 2 weeks, shrinking by 4.

Time point in this sample: blood 2 weeks post-SBRT. Treatment described: 15 Gy SBRT to primary tumor, nephrectomy 4 weeks later. The patient's renal cell carcinoma had clear cell pathology. The CDR3 runs 15 residues. Germline V gene lookup returns CDR1 LNHDA and CDR2 SQIVND (reference sequence). The V and J ends lost 7 bases and 5 bases respectively, with 17 bases between them. This chain links TRBV19 with TRBJ2-2, with D possibly matching TRBD2 (6 bases). This receptor was obtained from a woman between 70 and 85 years old with renal cell carcinoma. The source material was blood, sampled from a patient whose treatment included radiotherapy and nephrectomy. The CDR3 loop reads CASIKSPGVTGELFF. The CDR3 bases are TGTGCCAGTATCAAGTCCCCGGGGGTAACCGGGGAGCTGTTTTTT.